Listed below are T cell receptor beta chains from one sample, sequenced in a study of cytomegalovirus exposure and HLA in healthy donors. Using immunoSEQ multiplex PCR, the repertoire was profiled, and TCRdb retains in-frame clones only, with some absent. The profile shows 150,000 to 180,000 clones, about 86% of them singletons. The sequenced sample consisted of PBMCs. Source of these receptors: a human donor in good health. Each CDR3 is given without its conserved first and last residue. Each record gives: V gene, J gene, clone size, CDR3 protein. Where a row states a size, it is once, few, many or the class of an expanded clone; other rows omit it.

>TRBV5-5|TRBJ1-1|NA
ASSYPKQPEAF
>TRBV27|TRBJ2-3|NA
ASSPGLDLTDTQY
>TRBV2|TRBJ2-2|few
ASSGLGIYTGELF
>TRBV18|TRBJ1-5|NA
ASSPPGQGTQPQH
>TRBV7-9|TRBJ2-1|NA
ASSSTHEQF
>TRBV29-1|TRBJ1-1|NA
SDSGTGTEAF
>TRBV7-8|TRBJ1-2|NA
ASLPGTGRGIGYT
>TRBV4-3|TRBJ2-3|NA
ASSQGLAGLADTQY
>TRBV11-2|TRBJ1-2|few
ASSARQGPPYGYT
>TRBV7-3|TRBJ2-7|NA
ASSRGGGSSYEQY
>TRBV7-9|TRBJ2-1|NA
ASSYDSLGLYNEQF
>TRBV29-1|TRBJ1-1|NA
SAQSTGREAF
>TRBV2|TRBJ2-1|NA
ASGQEQF
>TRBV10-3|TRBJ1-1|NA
AIRAVGQIEAF
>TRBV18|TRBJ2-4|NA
ASSPPATTGDIQY
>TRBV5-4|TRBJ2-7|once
ASSSPGQGTYEQY
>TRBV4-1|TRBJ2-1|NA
ASSQVQGDNEQF
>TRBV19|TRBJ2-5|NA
ASSSLAGRGETQY
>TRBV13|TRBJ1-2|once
ASSSSGGYT
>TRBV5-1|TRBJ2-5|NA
ASSLAQGWETQY